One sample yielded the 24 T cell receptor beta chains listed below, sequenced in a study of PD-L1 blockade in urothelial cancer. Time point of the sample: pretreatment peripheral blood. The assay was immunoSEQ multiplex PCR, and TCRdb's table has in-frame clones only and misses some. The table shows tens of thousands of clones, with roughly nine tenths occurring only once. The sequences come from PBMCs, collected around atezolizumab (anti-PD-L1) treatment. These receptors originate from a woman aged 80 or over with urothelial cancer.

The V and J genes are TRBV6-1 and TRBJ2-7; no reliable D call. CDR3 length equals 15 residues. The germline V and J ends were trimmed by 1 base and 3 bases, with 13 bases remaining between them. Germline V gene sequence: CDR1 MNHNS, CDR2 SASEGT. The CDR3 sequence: CASSEDQVRNYEQYF. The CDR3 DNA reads TGTGCCAGCAGTGAAGATCAGGTGAGAAACTACGAGCAGTACTTC.

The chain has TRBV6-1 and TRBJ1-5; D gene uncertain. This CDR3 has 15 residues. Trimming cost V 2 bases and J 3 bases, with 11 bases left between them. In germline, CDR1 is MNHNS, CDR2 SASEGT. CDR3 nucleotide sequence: TGTGCCAGCAGTGAACAAGGAGGGATCAATCAGCCCCAGCATTTT. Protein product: CASSEQGGINQPQHF.

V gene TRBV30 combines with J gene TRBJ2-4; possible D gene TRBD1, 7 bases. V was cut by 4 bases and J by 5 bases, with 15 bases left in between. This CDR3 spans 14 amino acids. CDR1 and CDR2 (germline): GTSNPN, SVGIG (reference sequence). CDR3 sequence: CAWNRGGGENIQYF. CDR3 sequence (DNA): TGTGCCTGGAACCGCGGAGGGGGCGAAAACATTCAGTACTTC.

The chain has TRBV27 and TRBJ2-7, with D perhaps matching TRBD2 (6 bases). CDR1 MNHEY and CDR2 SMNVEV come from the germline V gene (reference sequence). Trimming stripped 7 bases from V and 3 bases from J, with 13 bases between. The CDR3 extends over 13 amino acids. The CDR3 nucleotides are TGTGCCAGCACCTCGGGGGATGGCTACGAGCAGTACTTC. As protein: CASTSGDGYEQYF.

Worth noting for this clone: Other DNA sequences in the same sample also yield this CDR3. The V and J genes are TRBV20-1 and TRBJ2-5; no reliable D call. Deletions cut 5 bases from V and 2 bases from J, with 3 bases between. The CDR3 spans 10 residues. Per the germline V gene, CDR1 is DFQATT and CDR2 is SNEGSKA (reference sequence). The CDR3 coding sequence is TGCAGTGCTGCGCAAGAGACCCAGTACTTC. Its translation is CSAAQETQYF.

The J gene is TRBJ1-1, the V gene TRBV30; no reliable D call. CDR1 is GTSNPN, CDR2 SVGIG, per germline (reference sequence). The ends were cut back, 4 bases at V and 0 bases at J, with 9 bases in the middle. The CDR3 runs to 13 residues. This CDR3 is CAWKSGMNTEAFF. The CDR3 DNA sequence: TGTGCCTGGAAATCCGGGATGAACACTGAAGCTTTCTTT.

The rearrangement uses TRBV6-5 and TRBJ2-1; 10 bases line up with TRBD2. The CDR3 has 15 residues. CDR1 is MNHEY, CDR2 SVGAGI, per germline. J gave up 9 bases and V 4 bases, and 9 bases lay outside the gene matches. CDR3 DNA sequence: TGTGCCAGCAGTTCCCCAGCGGGAGGGCCGGGTGAGCAGTTCTTC. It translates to CASSSPAGGPGEQFF.

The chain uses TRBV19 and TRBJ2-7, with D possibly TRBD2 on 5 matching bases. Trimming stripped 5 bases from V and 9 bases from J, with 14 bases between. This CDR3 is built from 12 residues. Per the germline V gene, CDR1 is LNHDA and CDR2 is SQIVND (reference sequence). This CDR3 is CASSAGPPLQYF. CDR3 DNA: TGTGCCAGTAGTGCGGGCCCTCCTCTGCAGTACTTC.

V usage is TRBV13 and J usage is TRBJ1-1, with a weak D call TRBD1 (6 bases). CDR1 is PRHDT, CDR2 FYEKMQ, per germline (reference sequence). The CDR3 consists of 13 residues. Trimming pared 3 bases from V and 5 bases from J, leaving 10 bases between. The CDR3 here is CASSFRGQTEAFF. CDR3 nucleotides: TGTGCCAGCAGCTTCAGGGGTCAAACTGAAGCTTTCTTT.

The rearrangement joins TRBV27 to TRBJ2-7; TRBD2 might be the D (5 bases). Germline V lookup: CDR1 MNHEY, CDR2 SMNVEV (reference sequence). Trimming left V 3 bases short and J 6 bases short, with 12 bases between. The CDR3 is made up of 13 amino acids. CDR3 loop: CASSFYAGSEQYF. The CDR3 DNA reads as TGTGCCAGCAGTTTCTACGCGGGTAGCGAGCAGTACTTC.

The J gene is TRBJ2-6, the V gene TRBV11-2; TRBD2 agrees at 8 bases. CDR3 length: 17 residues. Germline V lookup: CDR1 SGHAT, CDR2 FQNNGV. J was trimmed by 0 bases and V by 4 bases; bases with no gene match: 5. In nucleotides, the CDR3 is TGTGCCAGCAGCTCGGGACTAGTCACCTCTGGGGCCAACGTCCTGACTTTC. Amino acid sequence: CASSSGLVTSGANVLTF.

The CDR3 spells CASSLARGQTEAFF. The CDR3 DNA reads TGTGCCAGCAGCTTGGCCAGGGGGCAAACTGAAGCTTTCTTT. The rearrangement links TRBV5-4 to TRBJ1-1; 8 bases line up with TRBD1. The CDR3 is 14 residues long. V was pared by 0 bases and J by 5 bases, with 3 bases of the junction left unmatched. CDR1 and CDR2 from the germline V gene are SGHNT and YYREEE (reference sequence).

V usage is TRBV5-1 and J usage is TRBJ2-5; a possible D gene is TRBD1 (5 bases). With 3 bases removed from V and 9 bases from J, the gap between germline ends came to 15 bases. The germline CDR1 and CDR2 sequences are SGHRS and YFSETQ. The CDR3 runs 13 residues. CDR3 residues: CASSSPSQGAQYF. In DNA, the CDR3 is TGCGCCAGCAGCTCCCCCAGTCAAGGGGCCCAGTACTTC.

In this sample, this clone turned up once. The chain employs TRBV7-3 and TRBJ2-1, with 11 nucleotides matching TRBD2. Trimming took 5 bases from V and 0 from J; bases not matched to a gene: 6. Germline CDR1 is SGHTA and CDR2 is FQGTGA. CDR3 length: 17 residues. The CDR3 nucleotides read TGTGCCAGCAGCCCCCTTAGCGGGAGGGGCTCCTACAATGAGCAGTTCTTC. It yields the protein CASSPLSGRGSYNEQFF.

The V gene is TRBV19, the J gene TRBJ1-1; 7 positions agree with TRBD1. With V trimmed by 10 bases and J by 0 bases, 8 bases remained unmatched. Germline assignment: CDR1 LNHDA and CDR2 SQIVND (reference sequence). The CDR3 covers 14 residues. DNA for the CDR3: TGTGCCACCTCCAGAGGGGGCCTGAACACTGAAGCTTTCTTT. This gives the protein CATSRGGLNTEAFF.

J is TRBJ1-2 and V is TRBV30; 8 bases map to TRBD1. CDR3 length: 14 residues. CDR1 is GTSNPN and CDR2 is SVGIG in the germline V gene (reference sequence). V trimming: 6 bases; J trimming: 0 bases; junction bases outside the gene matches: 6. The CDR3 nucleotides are TGTGCCTGCCTGGACAGGGTACCTAACTATGGCTACACCTTC. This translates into CACLDRVPNYGYTF.

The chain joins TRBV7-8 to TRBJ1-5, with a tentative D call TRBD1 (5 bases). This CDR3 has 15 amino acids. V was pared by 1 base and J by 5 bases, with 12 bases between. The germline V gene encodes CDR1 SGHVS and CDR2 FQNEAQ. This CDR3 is CASSLDGRDYQPQHF. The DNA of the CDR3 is TGTGCCAGCAGCTTAGACGGACGGGACTATCAGCCCCAGCATTTT. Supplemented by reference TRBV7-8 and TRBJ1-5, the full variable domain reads GAGVSQSPRYKVAKRGQDVALRCDPISGHVSLFWYQQALGQGPEFLTYFQNEAQLDKSGLPSDRFFAERPEGSVSTLKIQRTQQEDSAVYLCASSLDGRDYQPQHFGDGTRLSIL.

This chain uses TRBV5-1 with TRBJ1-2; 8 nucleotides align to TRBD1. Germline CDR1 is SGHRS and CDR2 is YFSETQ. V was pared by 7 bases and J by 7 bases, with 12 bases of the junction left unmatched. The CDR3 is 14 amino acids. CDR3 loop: CASAVDRAGRGYTF. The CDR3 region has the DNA TGCGCCAGCGCGGTGGACAGGGCGGGACGTGGCTACACCTTC.

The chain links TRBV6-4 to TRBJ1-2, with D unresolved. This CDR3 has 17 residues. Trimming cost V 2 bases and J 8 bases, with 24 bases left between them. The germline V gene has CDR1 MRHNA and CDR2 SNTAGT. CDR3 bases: TGTGCCAGCAGTGACGATGCTTTTGGACGGGATTCAGGAGGCTACACCTTC. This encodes CASSDDAFGRDSGGYTF.

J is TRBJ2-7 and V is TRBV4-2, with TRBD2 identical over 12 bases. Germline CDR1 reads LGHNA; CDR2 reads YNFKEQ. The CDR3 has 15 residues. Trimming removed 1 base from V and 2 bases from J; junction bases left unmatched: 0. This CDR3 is CASSQGLAGAYEQYF. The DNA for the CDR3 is TGTGCCAGCAGCCAAGGACTAGCGGGGGCCTACGAGCAGTACTTC.

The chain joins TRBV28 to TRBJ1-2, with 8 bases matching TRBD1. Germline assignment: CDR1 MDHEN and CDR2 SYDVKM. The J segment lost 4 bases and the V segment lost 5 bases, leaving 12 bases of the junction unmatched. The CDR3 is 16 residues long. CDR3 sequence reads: CASSALTGGVGYGYTF. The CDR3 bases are TGTGCCAGCAGTGCCCTCACAGGGGGAGTCGGCTATGGCTACACCTTC.

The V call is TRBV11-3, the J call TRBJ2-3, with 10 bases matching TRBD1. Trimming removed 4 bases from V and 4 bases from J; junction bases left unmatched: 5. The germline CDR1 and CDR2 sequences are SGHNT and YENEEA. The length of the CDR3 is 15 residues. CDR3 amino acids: CASSSGTGDPDTQYF. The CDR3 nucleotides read TGTGCCAGCAGCTCCGGGACAGGGGATCCAGATACGCAGTATTTT.

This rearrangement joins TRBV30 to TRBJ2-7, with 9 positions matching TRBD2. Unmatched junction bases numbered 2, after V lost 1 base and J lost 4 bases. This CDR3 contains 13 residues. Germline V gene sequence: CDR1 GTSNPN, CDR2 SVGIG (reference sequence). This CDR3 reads CAWSGLAVYEQYF. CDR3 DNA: TGTGCCTGGAGTGGACTAGCGGTTTACGAGCAGTACTTC. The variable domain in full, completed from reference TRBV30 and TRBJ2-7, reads SQTIHQWPATLVQPVGSPLSLECTVEGTSNPNLYWYRQAAGRGLQLLFYSVGIGQISSEVPQNLSASRPQDRQFILSSKKLLLSDSGFYLCAWSGLAVYEQYFGPGTRLTVT.

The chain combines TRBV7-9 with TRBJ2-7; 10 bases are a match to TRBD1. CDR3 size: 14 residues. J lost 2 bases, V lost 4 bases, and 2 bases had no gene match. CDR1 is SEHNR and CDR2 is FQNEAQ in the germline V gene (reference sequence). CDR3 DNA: TGTGCCAGCAGCTCGACAGGGGGCGCCTACGAGCAGTACTTC. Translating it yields CASSSTGGAYEQYF.